Listed here is a single T cell receptor beta chain. The data stem from a study of PD-1 blockade in classical Hodgkin lymphoma. Described time point: cycle 4 day 1 (C4D1), after less than 7 weeks of nivolumab. Autologous stem cell transplantation was followed by relapse in every patient, and brentuximab vedotin exposure varied. The CDR3 runs 14 residues. Trimming pared 2 bases from V and 7 bases from J, leaving 12 bases between. CDR1 is SGHRS, CDR2 YFSETQ, per germline. Libraries were prepared by immunoSEQ multiplex PCR; TCRdb keeps only in-frame clonotypes and omits some of them. In the table there are around 90,000 clones, roughly 78% of which are singletons.

This rearrangement joins TRBV5-1 to TRBJ1-4; the D gene is possibly TRBD1 (6 bases). The sequence was obtained from a human donor with classical Hodgkin lymphoma. This specimen consisted of peripheral blood mononuclear cells (PBMCs), obtained before the fourth cycle of nivolumab. The DNA for the CDR3 is TGCGCCAGCAGCTTATACAGGGCGAGTGAAAAACTGTTTTTT. Protein sequence: CASSLYRASEKLFF.